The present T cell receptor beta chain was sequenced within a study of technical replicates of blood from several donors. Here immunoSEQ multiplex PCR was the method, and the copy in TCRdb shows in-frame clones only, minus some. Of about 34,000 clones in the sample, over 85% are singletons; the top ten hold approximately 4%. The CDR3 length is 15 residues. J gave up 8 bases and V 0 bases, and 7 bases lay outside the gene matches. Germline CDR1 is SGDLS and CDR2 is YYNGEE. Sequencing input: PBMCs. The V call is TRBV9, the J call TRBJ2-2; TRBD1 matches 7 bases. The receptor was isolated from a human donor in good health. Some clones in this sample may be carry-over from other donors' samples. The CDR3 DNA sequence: TGTGCCAGCAGCGTAGCTACAGGGGATACGGGGGAGCTGTTTTTT. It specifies CASSVATGDTGELFF. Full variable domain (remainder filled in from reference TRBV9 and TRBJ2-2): DSGVTQTPKHLITATGQRVTLRCSPRSGDLSVYWYQQSLDQGLQFLIQYYNGEERAKGNILERFSAQQFPDLHSELNLSSLELGDSALYFCASSVATGDTGELFFGEGSRLTVL.